The clone carrying this T cell receptor beta chain was observed at least ten times. Its antigen is not identified. A much larger clone is a single base away; this may be a read error. This CDR3 contains 10 residues. Germline CDR1 and CDR2: PRHDT and FYEKMQ (reference sequence). The ends were cut back, 1 base at V and 7 bases at J, with 1 base in the middle. Graves' hyperthyroidism showing no ophthalmopathy progression within 18 months was considered stable. Hyperthyroidism, newly diagnosed and lasting under 2 months, affected patients aged 18 to 65. For the diagnoses, clinical symptoms, serum thyroxine and TRAb, thyroid ultrasound and orbital computed tomography were used. RNA transcripts gave rise to amplified TCR beta CDR3 regions. First-round RT-PCR of the TCR CDR3 relied on the HTBI primer set. TCRdb re-called the multiplex PCR reads with MiXCR, one entry per CDR3 protein. The data hold hundreds of thousands of distinct CDR3 sequences, with over 35% observed a single time.

The entry originates in a study of T cells in Graves' hyperthyroidism and ophthalmopathy. General study findings and limits: Blood held most thyroid clonotypes expanded above 0.001 frequency.

Sequenced input: blood. This receptor was identified in a man aged 18 to 29 with Graves' hyperthyroidism. The chain recombines TRBV13 with TRBJ1-2; D is uncertain. CDR3 residues: CASSLAGYTF. CDR3 nucleotide sequence: TGTGCCAGCAGCTTAGCTGGCTACACCTTC.